This T cell receptor beta chain was obtained from a study of shared clonotypes between healthy human individuals. About the research overall: In total, the donors were a couple of women and three men aged 18 to 49.

Assay execution took place at the deep level. Clones were sequenced by immunoSEQ multiplex PCR, and TCRdb holds only the in-frame ones, with some missing. The sample shows over a million clones, over 95% of them seen only once. This clone was found a few times. Other DNA variants within this sample encode the same CDR3. The CDR3 sequence is 11 residues long. Germline CDR1 is SGHAT and CDR2 is FQNNGV. Trimming stripped 3 bases from V and 5 bases from J, with 4 bases between. The chain has TRBV11-2 and TRBJ2-5; unclear D gene. Sequencing was performed on naive CD4+ T cells sorted from blood. As to subset: CD45RA+ positively selected. The origin of this receptor is a man aged 25 to 40 in good health. CDR3 sequence (DNA): TGTGCCAGCAGCTTGTTGGAGACCCAGTACTTC. As protein: CASSLLETQYF. Full variable domain (outside the CDR3, taken from reference TRBV11-2 and TRBJ2-5): EAGVAQSPRYKIIEKRQSVAFWCNPISGHATLYWYQQILGQGPKLLIQFQNNGVVDDSQLPKDRFSAERLKGVDSTLKIQPAKLEDSAVYLCASSLLETQYFGPGTRLLVL.